This T cell receptor (beta chain) stems from a study of shared clonotypes between healthy human individuals. Comment on this clone: Its antigen is not known.

Study-level findings and limits: Donors were few, which limited the genetic and exposure-history diversity represented.

Germline V lookup: CDR1 MGHRA, CDR2 YSYEKL. The CDR3 length is 15 residues. With 2 bases removed from V and 0 bases from J, the gap between germline ends came to 11 bases. It was about 180 ng DNA, 31,000 or so T cell genomes, that sorted-subset replicate PCRs used. Some clones are missing from TCRdb's copy, which holds only in-frame ones; the method was immunoSEQ multiplex PCR. The data contain about 380,000 clones, approximately 96% of them singletons. The TCR was taken from a man aged 25-45 years in good health. The chain recombines TRBV4-1 with TRBJ2-7; D perhaps matches TRBD2 (5 bases). Sample: memory CD8+ T cells sorted from blood. Regarding subset: CD45RO+ cells pooled with CCR7-negative TemRA cells. The CDR3 reads CASSQSAVSSYEQYF. CDR3 bases: TGCGCCAGCAGCCAATCAGCGGTAAGCTCCTACGAGCAGTACTTC.